The 14 T cell receptor beta chains below all came from one sample that was sequenced in a study of blood T cell repertoires in COVID-19. TCRdb's table, derived via immunoSEQ multiplex PCR, lists solely in-frame clones and lacks some. The data contain 10,000 to 15,000 clones, 72% of them singletons. The material sequenced was peripheral blood. All receptors come from a man between 60 and 70 years old with COVID-19, enrolled during active disease.

The gene calls are TRBV7-9 and TRBJ1-4; no clear D gene. There are 15 residues in the CDR3. CDR1 is SEHNR, CDR2 FQNEAQ, per germline (reference sequence). Trimming removed 1 base at V and 6 bases at J, with 12 bases between. DNA of the CDR3: TGTGCCAGCAGCTTAGAAGCGGCCGGGGATGAAAAACTGTTTTTT. This gives the protein CASSLEAAGDEKLFF.

This sequence joins TRBV18 and TRBJ2-1, with 7 bases fitting TRBD2. V was clipped by 3 bases and J by 7 bases; unmatched bases: 15. Germline CDR1 KGHSH, CDR2 LQKENI. CDR3 length equals 17 residues. CDR3: CASSPGAGRGVLNEQFF. The CDR3 region has the DNA TGTGCCAGCTCACCTGGGGCAGGCCGGGGGGTGCTAAATGAGCAGTTCTTC.

The CDR3 nucleotides are TGTGCCAGCAGCTCCCGGACAGGGGAGGTGTGGGATGAAAAACTGTTTTTT. It encodes CASSSRTGEVWDEKLFF. The chain uses TRBV5-6 and TRBJ1-4, with 9 nucleotides matching TRBD1. This CDR3 comprises 17 residues. Germline-derived CDR1 and CDR2 are SGHDT and YYEEEE. The V segment lost 3 bases and the J segment 6 bases; nucleotides outside the gene matches: 12.

The chain couples TRBV4-3 to TRBJ1-2, with 8 positions matching TRBD1. Trimming removed 5 bases from V and 5 bases from J; junction bases left unmatched: 10. CDR1 is LGHNA and CDR2 is YSLEER in the germline V gene. The CDR3 is 15 amino acids. CDR3 protein: CASSDRWTGIYGYTF. In DNA, the CDR3 is TGCGCCAGCAGCGACCGGTGGACAGGGATTTATGGCTACACCTTC.

This chain links TRBV4-2 with TRBJ2-3, with D possibly being TRBD2 (5 bases). The CDR3 has 16 amino acids. Germline V gene sequence: CDR1 LGHNA, CDR2 YNFKEQ. Trimming pared 0 bases from V and 5 bases from J, leaving 15 bases between. CDR3 protein: CASSQEGLALGDTQYF. The CDR3 nucleotides are TGTGCCAGCAGCCAAGAGGGTCTAGCTTTGGGAGATACGCAGTATTTT.

CDR3 bases: TGTGCCAGCTCACTTCGGATCGGGACAGATACGCAGTATTTT. It is translated as CASSLRIGTDTQYF. The rearrangement joins TRBV18 to TRBJ2-3; D not resolved. The CDR3 consists of 14 residues. Germline loops: CDR1 KGHSH, CDR2 LQKENI. Trimming removed 4 bases at V and 3 bases at J, with 11 bases between. The variable domain in full, with the rest retrieved from reference TRBV18 and TRBJ2-3, is NAGVMQNPRHLVRRRGQEARLRCSPMKGHSHVYWYRQLPEEGLKFMVYLQKENIIDESGMPKERFSAEFPKEGPSILRIQQVVRGDSAAYFCASSLRIGTDTQYFGPGTRLTVL.

The chain carries TRBV6-5 and TRBJ2-1; 7 bases map to TRBD1. The length of the CDR3 is 12 residues. V shed 6 bases, J shed 7 bases, and the junction held 3 bases outside the gene matches. From germline, CDR1 is MNHEY and CDR2 SVGAGI. CDR3 sequence (DNA): TGTGCCAGCAGACTGACAGGGAATGAGCAGTTCTTC. Translated, it gives CASRLTGNEQFF.

The rearrangement links TRBV2 to TRBJ2-3; 8 bases fit TRBD2. Germline-derived CDR1 and CDR2 are SNHLY and FYNNEI. J was trimmed by 6 bases and V by 7 bases; bases with no gene match: 3. This CDR3 is built from 12 residues. In DNA, the CDR3 is TGTGCCAGCATAGGCGGGAGGGATACGCAGTATTTT. Translation gives CASIGGRDTQYF.

V and J are TRBV11-1 and TRBJ1-2, with 9 positions matching TRBD1. The ends lost 4 bases at V and 5 bases at J; junction bases unmatched: 11. The CDR3 consists of 16 residues. CDR1 and CDR2 from the germline V gene are SGHAT and FQDESV (reference sequence). Here the CDR3 DNA reads TGTGCCAGCAGCTCCTCCGGGACAGGGATTTGGTATGGCTACACCTTC. This gives the protein CASSSSGTGIWYGYTF.

V usage is TRBV9 and J usage is TRBJ2-1; tentatively, D is TRBD2 (5 bases). Deletions cut 0 bases from V and 6 bases from J, with 13 bases between. The CDR3 loop spans 15 amino acids. Per the germline V gene, CDR1 is SGDLS and CDR2 is YYNGEE. The CDR3: CASSVGLAYLNEQFF. The DNA for the CDR3 is TGTGCCAGCAGCGTAGGGCTAGCCTACCTCAATGAGCAGTTCTTC.

The chain's CDR3 is CASSKRESGTEAFF. The CDR3 DNA sequence: TGTGCCAGCAGCAAACGGGAGTCGGGCACTGAAGCTTTCTTT. The chain employs TRBV3-1 (or the pseudogene TRBV3-2) and TRBJ1-1; D gene unclear. The germline V gene has CDR1 LGHDT and CDR2 YNNKEL (reference sequence). V lost 5 bases and J lost 4, with 14 bases in between. This CDR3 region has 14 residues.

The V call is TRBV10-3, the J call TRBJ1-1, with D unresolved. The CDR3 contains 12 residues. V lost 7 bases and J 4 bases, leaving 10 bases between the germline ends. The germline gives CDR1 ENHRY, CDR2 SYGVKD. The CDR3 loop is CAIKAGGTEAFF. For the CDR3, the DNA is TGTGCCATCAAGGCGGGCGGCACTGAAGCTTTCTTT.

The chain couples TRBV27 to TRBJ1-3, with a tentative D call TRBD1 (5 bases). The V and J ends lost 6 bases and 1 base respectively, with 13 bases between them. This CDR3 has 15 amino acids. Germline V CDR1 and CDR2: MNHEY, SMNVEV (reference sequence). The DNA for the CDR3 is TGTGCCAGCAGGCCCCAGGGAAGATCTGGAAACACCATATATTTT. Amino acid sequence: CASRPQGRSGNTIYF.

The chain recombines TRBV27 with TRBJ1-1; the match to TRBD1 covers 8 bases. The CDR3 spans 14 residues. V gave up 4 bases and J gave up 4 bases; unmatched junction bases: 5. Germline assignment: CDR1 MNHEY and CDR2 SMNVEV (reference sequence). The CDR3 DNA follows: TGTGCCAGCAGTTGGGACAGGTGGGGCACTGAAGCTTTCTTT. Translating gives CASSWDRWGTEAFF.